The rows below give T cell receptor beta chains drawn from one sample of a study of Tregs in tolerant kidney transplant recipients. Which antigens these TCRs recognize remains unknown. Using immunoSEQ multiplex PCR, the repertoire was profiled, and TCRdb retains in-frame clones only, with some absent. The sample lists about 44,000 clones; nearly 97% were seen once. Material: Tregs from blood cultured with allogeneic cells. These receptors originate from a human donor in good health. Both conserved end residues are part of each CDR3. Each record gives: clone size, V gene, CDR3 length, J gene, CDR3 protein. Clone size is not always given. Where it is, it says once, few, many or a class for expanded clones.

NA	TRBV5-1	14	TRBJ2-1	CASSLGATYNEQFF
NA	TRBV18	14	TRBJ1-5	CASSPGTGDQPQHF
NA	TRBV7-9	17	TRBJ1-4	CASSLGTGAATNEKLFF
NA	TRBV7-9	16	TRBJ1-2	CASSFRGPEVNYGYTF
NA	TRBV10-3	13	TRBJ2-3	CAIGSGMTDTQYF
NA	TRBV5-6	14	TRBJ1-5	CASSLVGSNQPQHF
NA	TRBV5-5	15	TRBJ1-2	CASSGGQLWNYGYTF
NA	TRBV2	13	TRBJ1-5	CASRGQSNQPQHF
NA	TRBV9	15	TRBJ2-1	CASSASGSVLEGQFF
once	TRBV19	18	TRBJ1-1	CASSRGPGQGRSGTEAFF
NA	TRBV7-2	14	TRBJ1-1	CASSSVGSNTEAFF
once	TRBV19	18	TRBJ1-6	CASSISPPGTMRNSPLHF
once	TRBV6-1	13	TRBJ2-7	CASSWANAYEQYF
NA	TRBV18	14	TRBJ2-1	CASSPLHPSDEQFF
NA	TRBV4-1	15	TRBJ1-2	CASSQRFPGGDGYTF
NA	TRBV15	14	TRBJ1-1	CATSPRAGLTEAFF
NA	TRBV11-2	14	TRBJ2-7	CASSKTGNSYEQYF
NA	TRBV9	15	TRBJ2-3	CASSVEVYSTDTQYF
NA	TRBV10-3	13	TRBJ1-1	CAILGHPNTEAFF
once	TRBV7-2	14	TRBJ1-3	CASSLTLTGNTIYF
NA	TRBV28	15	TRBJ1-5	CASRKQGRSNQPQHF
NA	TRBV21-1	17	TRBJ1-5	CASSKGSPPSGPVAQHF
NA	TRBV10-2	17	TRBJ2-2	CASRRLAGGGNTGELFF
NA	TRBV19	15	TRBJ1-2	CASSMGGDSGYGYTF
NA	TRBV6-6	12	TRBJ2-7	CASSLQGYEQYF
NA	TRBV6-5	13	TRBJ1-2	CASSSQGGYGYTF
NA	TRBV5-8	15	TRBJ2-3	CASSLSLAGLNTQYF
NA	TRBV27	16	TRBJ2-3	CASSHTTGTQPDTQYF
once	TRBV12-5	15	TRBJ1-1	CASGLLGVPSPEAFF
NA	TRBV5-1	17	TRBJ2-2	CASSLILADSTAGELFF
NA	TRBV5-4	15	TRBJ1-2	CASSWWDRPNYGYTF
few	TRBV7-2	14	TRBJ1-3	CASSRQGSGNTIYF
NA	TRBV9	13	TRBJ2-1	CASSVGDSNEQFF
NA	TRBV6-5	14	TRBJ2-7	CASSPWDTPYEQYF
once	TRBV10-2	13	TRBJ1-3	CASSKQGTNTIYF
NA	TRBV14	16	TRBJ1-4	CASSRFGRTLNEKLFF
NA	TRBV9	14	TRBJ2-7	CASSASYGAIEQYF
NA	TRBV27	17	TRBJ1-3	CASSRRPDAFSGNTIYF
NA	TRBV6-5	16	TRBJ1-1	CASSYRTGAYGTEAFF
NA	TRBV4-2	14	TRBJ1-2	CASSQPLTGAGYTF
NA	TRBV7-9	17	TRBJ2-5	CASRPRTSGRGQETQYF
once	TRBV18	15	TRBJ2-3	CASSPWTGGTDTQYF
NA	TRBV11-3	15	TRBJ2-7	CASSLGDVVSYEQYF
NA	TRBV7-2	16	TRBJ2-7	CASSRQLAELSYEQYF
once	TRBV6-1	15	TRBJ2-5	CASSDNRGKLETQYF
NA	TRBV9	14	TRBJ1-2	CASSYGGANYGYTF
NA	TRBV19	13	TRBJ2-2	CASSRRNTGELFF
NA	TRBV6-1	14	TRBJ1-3	CAVGRGSSGNTIYF
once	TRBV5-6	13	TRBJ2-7	CASSLERVYEQYF
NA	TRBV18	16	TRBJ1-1	CASSRPDRGGGTEAFF
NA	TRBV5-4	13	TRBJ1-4	CASSSGTNEKLFF
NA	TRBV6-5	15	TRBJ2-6	CASSYSGSGANVLTF
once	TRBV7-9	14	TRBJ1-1	CASSLQTPNTEAFF
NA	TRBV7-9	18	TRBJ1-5	CASSPYSSGGRAYQPQHF